This TCR beta chain originates from a study of T cell responses to AZD1222 COVID-19 vaccine. Whole-study findings and limits: Reportedly, close to half of spike-specific TCRs are directed against unmutated variant regions.

Method: immunoSEQ multiplex PCR; TCRdb's copy keeps in-frame clones and lacks some. The sample holds around 100,000 clones, approximately 91% seen once. With respect to this clone: The antigen remains unidentified.

The sequencing here drew on peripheral blood, taken on day 0 of AZD1222 vaccination. This receptor was taken from an adult in good health.

As DNA, the CDR3 is TGTGCCAGCAGCCAAGAGACATATAATTCACCCCTCCACTTT. This encodes CASSQETYNSPLHF. The J gene is TRBJ1-6, the V gene TRBV4-2, with D unclear. CDR3 length equals 14 residues. Between the trimmed V and J ends, which lost 0 bases and 4 bases, there was a span of 4 bases. Germline V gene data show CDR1 as LGHNA and CDR2 as YNFKEQ.